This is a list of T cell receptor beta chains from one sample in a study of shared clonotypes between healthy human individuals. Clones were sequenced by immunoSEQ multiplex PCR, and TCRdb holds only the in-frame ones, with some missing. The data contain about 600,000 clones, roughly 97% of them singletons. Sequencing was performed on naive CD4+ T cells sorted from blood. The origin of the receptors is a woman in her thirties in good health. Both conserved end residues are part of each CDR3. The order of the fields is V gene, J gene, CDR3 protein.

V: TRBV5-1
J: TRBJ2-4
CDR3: CASSLDAGSAFENIQYF

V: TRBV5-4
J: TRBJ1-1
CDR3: CASSGGTGRNTEAFF

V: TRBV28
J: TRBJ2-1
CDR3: CASTGVYNEQFF

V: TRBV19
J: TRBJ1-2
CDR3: CASISGQGPGYGYTF

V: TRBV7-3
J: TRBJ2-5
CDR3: CASSNKGLETQYF

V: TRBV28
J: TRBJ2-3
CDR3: CASRPRGTRVDTQYF

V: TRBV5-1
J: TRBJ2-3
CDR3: CASGTGSTDTQYF

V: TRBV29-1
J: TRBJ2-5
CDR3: CSVRSSGPETQYF

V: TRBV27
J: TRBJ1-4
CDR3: CASSFRVNEKLFF

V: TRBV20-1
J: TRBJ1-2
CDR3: CSARGEDGYTF

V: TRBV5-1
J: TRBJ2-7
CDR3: CASSLRDRASYEQYF

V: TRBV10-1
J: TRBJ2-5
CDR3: CASSELGRETQYF

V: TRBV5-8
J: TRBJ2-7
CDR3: CASSSGLAGVSYEQYF

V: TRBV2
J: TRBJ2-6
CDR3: CASSAFSLGANVLTF

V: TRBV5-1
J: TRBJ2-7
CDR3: CASSFPPGEQYF

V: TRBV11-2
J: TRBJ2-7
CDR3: CASGTSGTYEQYF

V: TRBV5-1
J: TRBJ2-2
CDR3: CASSQTLNTGELFF

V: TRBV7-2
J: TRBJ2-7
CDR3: CASSLQGTSGFGEQYF

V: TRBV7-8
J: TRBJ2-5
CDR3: CASSFMGTQYF

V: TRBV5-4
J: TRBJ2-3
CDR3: CASSLVMSTDTQYF

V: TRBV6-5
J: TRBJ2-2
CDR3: CASSYSWGRENGELFF

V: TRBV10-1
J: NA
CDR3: CASSRDRGQDEQYF

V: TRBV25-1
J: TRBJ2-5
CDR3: CASSGSTGNQETQYF

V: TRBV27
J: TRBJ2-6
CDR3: CASQVSGANVLTF

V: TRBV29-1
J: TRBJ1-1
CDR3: CSVEPRQSWNTEAFF

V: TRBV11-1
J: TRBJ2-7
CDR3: CASSSGDSTYEQYF

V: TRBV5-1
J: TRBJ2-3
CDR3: CASSFTGDRAGDTQYF

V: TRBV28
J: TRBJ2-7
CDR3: CASSLIRGVREQYF

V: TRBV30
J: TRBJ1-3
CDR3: CAWSRGSGNTIYF

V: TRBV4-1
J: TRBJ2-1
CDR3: CASSQLAGGPHEQFF

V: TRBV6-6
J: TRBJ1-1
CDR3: CASSDKPHWAFF

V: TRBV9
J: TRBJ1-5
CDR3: CASSVGAGRGYSNQPQHF

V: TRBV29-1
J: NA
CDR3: CSAGRSSYEQYF

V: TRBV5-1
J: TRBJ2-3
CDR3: CASRGGADTQYF

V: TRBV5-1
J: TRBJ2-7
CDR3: CASSLRTSERSYEQYF

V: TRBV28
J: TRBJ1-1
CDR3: CASPSGAGAGVGEAFF

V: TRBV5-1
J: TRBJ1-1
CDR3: CASSWGTGGEAFF

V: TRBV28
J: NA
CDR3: CASSPQGYEQYF

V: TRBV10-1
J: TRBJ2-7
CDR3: CASSGFAKRGKQYF